In this sample, the clone carrying this T cell receptor (beta chain) turned up many times. The antigen is undetermined. Blood was obtained at the first hyperthyroidism diagnosis, which preceded any ophthalmopathy symptoms. The CDR3 regions of TCR beta were amplified from RNA transcripts. During a first-round RT-PCR of the TCR CDR3, the HTBI primer set was used. TCRdb used MiXCR to reprocess the multiplex PCR reads, holding one entry per CDR3 protein. This sample has roughly 180,000 distinct CDR3 sequences, with 9.4% found just once. This specimen comes from a study of T cells in Graves' hyperthyroidism and ophthalmopathy. Study summary: Sampling of peripheral blood happened at initial diagnosis, prior to any treatment. Study observations and caveats: Most expanded thyroid clonotypes above 0.001 also appeared in blood. Model-based prediction identified ophthalmopathy a median around 6.7 months prior to its onset.

The germline CDR1 and CDR2 sequences are DFQATT and SNEGSKA (reference sequence). The CDR3 runs 16 residues. Germline trimming cut 1 base from V and 2 bases from J; bases unmatched to any gene: 11. This receptor was identified in a woman in her late teens or twenties with Graves' hyperthyroidism that later progressed to Graves' ophthalmopathy. The J gene is TRBJ2-7, the V gene TRBV20-1; TRBD2 matches at 7 bases. Sequencing input: blood. The CDR3 DNA reads as TGCAGTGCTAGAGGTGTATGGCTAGCGGATACCTACGAGCAGTACTTC. This codes for CSARGVWLADTYEQYF.